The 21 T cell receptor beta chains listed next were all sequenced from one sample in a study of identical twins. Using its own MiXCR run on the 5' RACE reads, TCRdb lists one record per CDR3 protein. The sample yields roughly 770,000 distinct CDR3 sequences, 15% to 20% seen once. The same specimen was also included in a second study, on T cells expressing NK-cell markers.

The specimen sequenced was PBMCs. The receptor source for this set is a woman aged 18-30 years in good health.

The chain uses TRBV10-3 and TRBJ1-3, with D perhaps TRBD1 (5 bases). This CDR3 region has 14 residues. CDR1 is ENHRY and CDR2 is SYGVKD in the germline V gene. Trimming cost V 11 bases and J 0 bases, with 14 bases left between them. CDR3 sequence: CASGTFGSGNTIYF. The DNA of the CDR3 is TGTGCCTCGGGGACTTTTGGCTCTGGAAACACCATATATTTT.

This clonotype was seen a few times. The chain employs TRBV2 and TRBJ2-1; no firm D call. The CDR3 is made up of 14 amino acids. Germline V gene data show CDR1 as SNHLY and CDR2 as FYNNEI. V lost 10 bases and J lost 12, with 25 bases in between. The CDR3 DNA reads TGTGCCACCCAACCCGGTCCCGTTGGGGTGAGGCAGTTCTTC. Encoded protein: CATQPGPVGVRQFF.

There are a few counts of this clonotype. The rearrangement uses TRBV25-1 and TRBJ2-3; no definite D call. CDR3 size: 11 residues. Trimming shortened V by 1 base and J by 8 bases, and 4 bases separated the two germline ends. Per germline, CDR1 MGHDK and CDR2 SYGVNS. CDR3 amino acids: CASSEWGTQYF. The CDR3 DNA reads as TGTGCCAGCAGTGAATGGGGTACGCAGTATTTT.

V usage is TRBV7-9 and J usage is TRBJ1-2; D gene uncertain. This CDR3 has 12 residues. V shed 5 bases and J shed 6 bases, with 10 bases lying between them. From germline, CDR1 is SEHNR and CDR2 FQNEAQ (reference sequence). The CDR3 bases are TGTGCCAGCAGCCCAACAGTCAATGGCTACACCTTC. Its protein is CASSPTVNGYTF.

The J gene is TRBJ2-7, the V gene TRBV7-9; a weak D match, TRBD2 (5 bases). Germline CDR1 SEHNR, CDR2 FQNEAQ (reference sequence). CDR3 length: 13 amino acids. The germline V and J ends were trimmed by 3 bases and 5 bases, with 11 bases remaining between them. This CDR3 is CASSFVGVDEQYF. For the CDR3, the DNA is TGTGCCAGCAGCTTTGTCGGGGTTGACGAGCAGTACTTC. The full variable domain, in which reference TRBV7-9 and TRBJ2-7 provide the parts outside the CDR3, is DTGVSQNPRHKITKRGQNVTFRCDPISEHNRLYWYRQTLGQGPEFLTYFQNEAQLEKSRLLSDRFSAERPKGSFSTLEIQRTEQGDSAMYLCASSFVGVDEQYFGPGTRLTVT.

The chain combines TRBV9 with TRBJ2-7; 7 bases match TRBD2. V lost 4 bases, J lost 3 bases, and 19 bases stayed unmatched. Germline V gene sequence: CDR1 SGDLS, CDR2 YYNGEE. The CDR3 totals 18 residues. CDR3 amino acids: CASSPRGDLWDSNYEQYF. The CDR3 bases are TGTGCCAGCAGCCCTCGGGGGGACCTTTGGGACTCCAACTACGAGCAGTACTTC.

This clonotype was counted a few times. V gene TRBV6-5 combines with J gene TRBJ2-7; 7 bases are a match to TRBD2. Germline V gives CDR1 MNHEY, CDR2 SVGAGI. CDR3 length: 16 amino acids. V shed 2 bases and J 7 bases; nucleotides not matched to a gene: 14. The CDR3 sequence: CASSYPSQRESQEQYF. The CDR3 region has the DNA TGTGCCAGCAGTTACCCTTCCCAGCGGGAAAGTCAAGAGCAGTACTTC.

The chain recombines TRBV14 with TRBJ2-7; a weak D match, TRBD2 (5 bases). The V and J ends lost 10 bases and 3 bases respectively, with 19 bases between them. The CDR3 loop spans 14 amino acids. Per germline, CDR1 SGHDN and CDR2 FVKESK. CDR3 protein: CATEPWPGGYEQYF. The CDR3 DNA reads TGTGCCACGGAGCCGTGGCCTGGAGGCTACGAGCAGTACTTC.

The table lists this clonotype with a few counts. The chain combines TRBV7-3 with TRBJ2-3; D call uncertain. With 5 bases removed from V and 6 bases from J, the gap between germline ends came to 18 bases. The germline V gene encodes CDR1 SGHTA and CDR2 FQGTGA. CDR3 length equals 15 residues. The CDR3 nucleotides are TGTGCCAGCAGCAATACGGGTAGCAGTTCGGATACGCAGTATTTT. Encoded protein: CASSNTGSSSDTQYF.

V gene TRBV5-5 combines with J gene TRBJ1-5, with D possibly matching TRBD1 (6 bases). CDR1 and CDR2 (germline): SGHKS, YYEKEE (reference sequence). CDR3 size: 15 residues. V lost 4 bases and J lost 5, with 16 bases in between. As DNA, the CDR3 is TGTGCCAGCAGCCGAGAACAGGGCTTTTATCAGCCCCAGCATTTT. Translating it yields CASSREQGFYQPQHF.

DNA for the CDR3: TGTGCCATCAGACCGGGACTAGCGAGTTTCACAGATACGCAGTATTTT. Amino acids: CAIRPGLASFTDTQYF. V gene TRBV10-3 combines with J gene TRBJ2-3, with 10 bases matching TRBD2. CDR1 is ENHRY and CDR2 is SYGVKD in the germline V gene. J was trimmed by 2 bases and V by 6 bases; bases with no gene match: 8. The CDR3 spans 16 residues.

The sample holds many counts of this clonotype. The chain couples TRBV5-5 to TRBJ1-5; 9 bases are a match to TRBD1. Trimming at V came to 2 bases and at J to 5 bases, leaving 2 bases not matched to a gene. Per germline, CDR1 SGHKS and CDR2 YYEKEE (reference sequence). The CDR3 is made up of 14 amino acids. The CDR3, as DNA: TGTGCCAGCAGCTTACGGACAGGGGATCAGCCCCAGCATTTT. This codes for CASSLRTGDQPQHF.

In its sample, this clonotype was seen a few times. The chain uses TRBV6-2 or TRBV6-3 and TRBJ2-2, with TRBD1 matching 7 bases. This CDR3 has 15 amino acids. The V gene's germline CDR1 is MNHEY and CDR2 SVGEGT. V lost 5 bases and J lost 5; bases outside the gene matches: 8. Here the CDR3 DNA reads TGTGCCAGCAGTCCACAGGGGTACGGTACCGGGGAGCTGTTTTTT. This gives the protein CASSPQGYGTGELFF.

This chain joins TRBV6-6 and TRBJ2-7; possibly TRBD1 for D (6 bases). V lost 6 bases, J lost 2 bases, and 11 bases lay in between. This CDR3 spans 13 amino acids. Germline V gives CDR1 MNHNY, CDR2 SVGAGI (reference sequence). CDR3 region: CASRLTGPYEQYF. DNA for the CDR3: TGTGCCAGCAGACTGACAGGTCCCTACGAGCAGTACTTC.

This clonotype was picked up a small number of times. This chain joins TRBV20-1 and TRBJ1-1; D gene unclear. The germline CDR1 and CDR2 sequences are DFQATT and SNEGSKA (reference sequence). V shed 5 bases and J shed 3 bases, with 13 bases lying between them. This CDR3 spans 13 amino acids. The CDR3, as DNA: TGCAGTGCTCAGGCGGTCGTGGACACTGAAGCTTTCTTT. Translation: CSAQAVVDTEAFF.

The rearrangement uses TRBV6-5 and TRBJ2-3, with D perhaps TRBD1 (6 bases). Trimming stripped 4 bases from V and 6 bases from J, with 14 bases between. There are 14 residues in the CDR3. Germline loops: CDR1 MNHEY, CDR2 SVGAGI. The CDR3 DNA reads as TGTGCCAGCAGTTCTACAGGGAATCTTGATACGCAGTATTTT. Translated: CASSSTGNLDTQYF.

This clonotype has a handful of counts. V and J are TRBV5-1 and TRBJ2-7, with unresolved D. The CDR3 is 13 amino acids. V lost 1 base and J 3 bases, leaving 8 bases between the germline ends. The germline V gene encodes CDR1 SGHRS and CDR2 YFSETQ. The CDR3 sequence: CASSLQSGYEQYF. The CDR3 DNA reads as TGCGCCAGCAGCTTGCAATCCGGCTACGAGCAGTACTTC. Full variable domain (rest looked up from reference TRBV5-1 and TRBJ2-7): KAGVTQTPRYLIKTRGQQVTLSCSPISGHRSVSWYQQTPGQGLQFLFEYFSETQRNKGNFPGRFSGRQFSNSRSEMNVSTLELGDSALYLCASSLQSGYEQYFGPGTRLTVT.

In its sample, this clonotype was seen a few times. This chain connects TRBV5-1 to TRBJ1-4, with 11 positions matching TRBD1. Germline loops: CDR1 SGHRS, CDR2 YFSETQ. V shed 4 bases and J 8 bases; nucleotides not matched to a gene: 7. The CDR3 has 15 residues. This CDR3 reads CASSVGTGGREKLFF. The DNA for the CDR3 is TGCGCCAGCAGCGTAGGGACAGGGGGGCGCGAAAAACTGTTTTTT.

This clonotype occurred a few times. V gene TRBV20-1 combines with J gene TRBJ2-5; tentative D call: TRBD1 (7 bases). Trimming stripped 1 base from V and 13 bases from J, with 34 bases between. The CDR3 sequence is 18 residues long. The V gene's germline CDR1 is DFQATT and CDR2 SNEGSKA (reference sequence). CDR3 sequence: CSARVFWADRQGTGGVYF. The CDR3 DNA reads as TGCAGTGCTAGAGTTTTCTGGGCGGACCGACAGGGCACTGGCGGGGTGTACTTC.

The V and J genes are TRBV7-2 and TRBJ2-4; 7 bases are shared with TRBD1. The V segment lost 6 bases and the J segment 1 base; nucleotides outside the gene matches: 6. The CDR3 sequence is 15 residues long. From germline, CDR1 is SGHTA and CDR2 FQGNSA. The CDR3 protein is CASRGGINAKNIQYF. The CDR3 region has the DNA TGTGCCAGCAGAGGGGGCATTAACGCCAAAAACATTCAGTACTTC.

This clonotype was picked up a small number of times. CDR3 in amino acids: CASRGEPSSYNEQFF. The CDR3 nucleotides read TGCGCCAGCAGAGGGGAGCCGAGCTCCTACAATGAGCAGTTCTTC. This chain joins TRBV5-1 and TRBJ2-1, with D possibly called TRBD1 or TRBD2 (5 bases each). The length of the CDR3 is 15 residues. V lost 5 bases and J lost 0, with 12 bases in between. Germline V gene data show CDR1 as SGHRS and CDR2 as YFSETQ. Drawing the rest from reference TRBV5-1 and TRBJ2-1, the complete variable domain is KAGVTQTPRYLIKTRGQQVTLSCSPISGHRSVSWYQQTPGQGLQFLFEYFSETQRNKGNFPGRFSGRQFSNSRSEMNVSTLELGDSALYLCASRGEPSSYNEQFFGPGTRLTVL.